This T cell receptor beta chain came from a study of blood T cell repertoires in COVID-19. Profiling relied on immunoSEQ multiplex PCR, and the TCRdb table lists in-frame clones only, not all of them. The sample has 120,000 to 150,000 clones; 80% to 90% are singletons. V was clipped by 1 base and J by 6 bases, with 8 bases between them. The CDR3 runs 13 residues. Germline CDR1 KGHDR, CDR2 SFDVKD. The V and J genes are TRBV24-1 and TRBJ1-1; TRBD1 might be the D (5 bases). This TCR was sampled from a man at least 80 years old with acute or convalescent COVID-19. The specimen sequenced was peripheral blood. CDR3 sequence reads: CATSDFTGSEAFF. The DNA for the CDR3 is TGTGCCACCAGTGATTTCACAGGATCTGAAGCTTTCTTT.